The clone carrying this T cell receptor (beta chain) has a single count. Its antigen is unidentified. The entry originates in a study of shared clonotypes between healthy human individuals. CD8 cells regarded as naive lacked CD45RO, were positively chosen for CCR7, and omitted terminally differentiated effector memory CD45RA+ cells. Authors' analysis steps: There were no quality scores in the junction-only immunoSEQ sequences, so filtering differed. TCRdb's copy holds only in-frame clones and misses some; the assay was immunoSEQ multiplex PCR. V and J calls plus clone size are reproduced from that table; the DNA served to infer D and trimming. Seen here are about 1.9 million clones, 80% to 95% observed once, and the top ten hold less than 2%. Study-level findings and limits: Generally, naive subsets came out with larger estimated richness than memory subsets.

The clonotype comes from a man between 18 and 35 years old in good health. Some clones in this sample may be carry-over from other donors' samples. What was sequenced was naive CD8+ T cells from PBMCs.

The CDR3 protein is CAISGGGHGYTF. CDR3 in DNA: TGTGCCATCAGTGGTGGGGGTCATGGCTACACCTTC. The rearrangement joins TRBV10-3 to TRBJ1-2, with D possibly matching TRBD1 (5 bases). Germline V gene sequence: CDR1 ENHRY, CDR2 SYGVKD. V lost 4 bases, J lost 6 bases, and 9 bases lay in between. The CDR3 consists of 12 residues.